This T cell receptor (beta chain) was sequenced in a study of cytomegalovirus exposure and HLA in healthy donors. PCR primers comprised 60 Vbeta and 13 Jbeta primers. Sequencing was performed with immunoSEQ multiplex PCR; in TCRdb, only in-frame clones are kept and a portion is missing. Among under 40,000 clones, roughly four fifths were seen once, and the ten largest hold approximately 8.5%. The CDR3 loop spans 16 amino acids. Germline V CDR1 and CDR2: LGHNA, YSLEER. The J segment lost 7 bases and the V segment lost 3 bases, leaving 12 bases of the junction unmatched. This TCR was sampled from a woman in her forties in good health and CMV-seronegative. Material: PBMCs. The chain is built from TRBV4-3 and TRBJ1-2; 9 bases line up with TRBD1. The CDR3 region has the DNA TGCGCCAGCAGCCATAAGGACAGGGGACCGTATGGTGGCTACACCTTC. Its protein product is CASSHKDRGPYGGYTF.